A single sample is the source of the 17 T cell receptor beta chains below, sequenced in a study of shared clonotypes between healthy human individuals. Sequencing used immunoSEQ multiplex PCR; TCRdb keeps in-frame clones, though not all of them. The repertoire holds roughly 2.2 million clones, 85% to 95% seen once, with 0.3% to 0.4% in the top ten. Sequencing was carried out using naive CD4+ T cells from PBMCs. Documented subset: CD45RA+ positively selected. Receptor source: a man in his late teens or twenties in good health. Some clones in this sample may be carry-over from other donors' samples.

The gene calls are TRBV30 and TRBJ2-7, with D possibly matching TRBD1 (5 bases). CDR1 is GTSNPN and CDR2 is SVGIG in the germline V gene (reference sequence). Trimming shortened V by 3 bases and J by 0 bases, and 6 bases separated the two germline ends. This CDR3 spans 12 amino acids. CDR3 sequence (DNA): TGTGCCTGGAGACAGGACTCCTACGAGCAGTACTTC. Its protein is CAWRQDSYEQYF.

J is TRBJ1-3 and V is TRBV28, with D possibly matching TRBD1 (6 bases). The V gene lost 2 bases and the J gene lost 3 bases, with 11 bases spanning the gap. Germline CDR1 MDHEN, CDR2 SYDVKM. This CDR3 contains 15 residues. The CDR3 nucleotides read TGTGCCAGCAGTTTACCAGGGGTGAATGGAAACACCATATATTTT. Its translation is CASSLPGVNGNTIYF.

This clone has just one count. The rearrangement uses TRBV7-3 and TRBJ2-7; 10 bases fit TRBD2. The CDR3 covers 14 residues. Per the germline V gene, CDR1 is SGHTA and CDR2 is FQGTGA. V gave up 2 bases and J gave up 6 bases; unmatched junction bases: 4. For the CDR3, the DNA is TGTGCCAGCAGCTTAGCACTAGCGGGAAGCGAGCAGTACTTC. Translation: CASSLALAGSEQYF. The full variable domain, completed using reference TRBV7-3 and TRBJ2-7, is GAGVSQTPSNKVTEKGKYVELRCDPISGHTALYWYRQSLGQGPEFLIYFQGTGAADDSGLPNDRFFAVRPEGSVSTLKIQRTERGDSAVYLCASSLALAGSEQYFGPGTRLTVT.

The J gene is TRBJ2-2, the V gene TRBV10-3, with D unclear. The V end was cut by 4 bases, the J end by 5 bases, with 11 bases between. The CDR3 runs to 14 residues. Per germline, CDR1 ENHRY and CDR2 SYGVKD. The CDR3 DNA reads TGTGCCATCAGTGGGAGAAGTAGGACCGGGGAGCTGTTTTTT. Amino acid sequence: CAISGRSRTGELFF.

To note about this clone: The same CDR3 arises from other DNA sequences in this sample as well. This chain connects TRBV20-1 to TRBJ2-3; D is uncertain. The CDR3 runs 11 residues. V lost 6 bases, J lost 2 bases, and 6 bases lay in between. The germline V gene has CDR1 DFQATT and CDR2 SNEGSKA (reference sequence). The CDR3 DNA reads as TGCAGTGCCGCCCACACAGATACGCAGTATTTT. Translating gives CSAAHTDTQYF.

The chain carries TRBV7-2 and TRBJ2-4; D unclear. V lost 8 bases to trimming and J lost 6 bases, with 23 bases between them. The CDR3 is 16 residues long. Germline V CDR1 and CDR2: SGHTA, FQGNSA. In DNA, the CDR3 is TGTGCCAGCCTGGTGGGCGATTCGGGTTCAGGAAACATTCAGTACTTC. Its translation: CASLVGDSGSGNIQYF.

The table lists this clone with a few counts. The chain employs TRBV5-1 and TRBJ1-1; 7 positions match TRBD1. In germline, CDR1 is SGHRS, CDR2 YFSETQ. The CDR3 spans 15 residues. V lost 3 bases to trimming and J lost 6 bases; unmatched junction nucleotides: 11. CDR3 protein: CASSSGQAGGAEAFF. The CDR3 DNA is TGCGCCAGCAGCTCCGGACAGGCCGGGGGGGCTGAAGCTTTCTTT.

The V gene is TRBV27, the J gene TRBJ2-5; maybe TRBD1 (5 bases). In germline, CDR1 is MNHEY, CDR2 SMNVEV (reference sequence). The V end lost 7 bases, the J end lost 1 base, and 16 bases lay between the germline ends. CDR3 size: 15 residues. The CDR3 coding sequence is TGTGCCAGCAAACGAAGAGGACACCTCCAAGAGACCCAGTACTTC. Protein: CASKRRGHLQETQYF.

The CDR3 DNA follows: TGTGCCTGGAGTAGGCCGGGGGGAGGTCAGCCCCAGCATTTT. This gives the protein CAWSRPGGGQPQHF. This chain uses TRBV30 with TRBJ1-5, with D possibly being TRBD1 (5 bases). The CDR3 loop spans 14 amino acids. The V and J ends lost 2 bases and 6 bases respectively, with 14 bases between them. From germline, CDR1 is GTSNPN and CDR2 SVGIG (reference sequence).

The rearrangement uses TRBV19 and TRBJ1-4; 7 positions agree with TRBD1. This CDR3 comprises 13 residues. V was pared by 9 bases and J by 6 bases, with 7 bases of the junction left unmatched. Germline V CDR1 and CDR2: LNHDA, SQIVND (reference sequence). The chain's CDR3 is CASQTGTDEKLFF. As DNA, the CDR3 is TGTGCCAGCCAGACAGGGACCGATGAAAAACTGTTTTTT.

The table lists this clone with a count of one. V usage is TRBV5-1 and J usage is TRBJ2-5, with D unresolved. V was shortened by 5 bases and J by 2 bases, with 10 bases between the two germline ends. The CDR3 contains 13 residues. CDR1 and CDR2 from the germline V gene are SGHRS and YFSETQ. The CDR3 sequence is CASRTVLQETQYF. The CDR3 bases are TGCGCCAGCAGGACGGTGTTACAAGAGACCCAGTACTTC. The entire variable domain, with the rest obtained from reference TRBV5-1 and TRBJ2-5, is as follows: KAGVTQTPRYLIKTRGQQVTLSCSPISGHRSVSWYQQTPGQGLQFLFEYFSETQRNKGNFPGRFSGRQFSNSRSEMNVSTLELGDSALYLCASRTVLQETQYFGPGTRLLVL.

V usage is TRBV5-1 and J usage is TRBJ2-2; tentatively, D is TRBD1 or TRBD2 (5 bases each). From germline, CDR1 is SGHRS and CDR2 YFSETQ. The CDR3 length is 14 residues. Trimming shortened V by 4 bases and J by 7 bases, and 14 bases separated the two germline ends. The CDR3 nucleotides read TGCGCCAGCAGCCTTGGGACCTACAACGGGGAGCTGTTTTTT. Protein: CASSLGTYNGELFF.

In this sample, this clone turned up a few times. Additional DNA sequences in this sample encode the identical CDR3. The chain links TRBV20-1 to TRBJ2-7; unclear D gene. The length of the CDR3 is 10 residues. Per germline, CDR1 DFQATT and CDR2 SNEGSKA (reference sequence). Between the trimmed V and J ends, which lost 6 bases and 3 bases, there was a span of 6 bases. This CDR3 reads CSASDYEQYF. The DNA of the CDR3 is TGCAGTGCGTCAGACTACGAGCAGTACTTC.

The sample holds one count of this clone. This chain uses TRBV7-8 with TRBJ1-2; 7 positions match TRBD1. Germline loops: CDR1 SGHVS, CDR2 FQNEAQ. With V trimmed by 5 bases and J by 8 bases, 5 bases remained unmatched. This CDR3 has 12 residues. The CDR3 DNA reads TGTGCCAGCAGCGTACCAGGGGGGGGCTACACCTTC. Encoded protein: CASSVPGGGYTF.

This chain uses TRBV28 with TRBJ1-5; a weak D match, TRBD1 (5 bases). The germline CDR1 and CDR2 sequences are MDHEN and SYDVKM. The CDR3 is 17 amino acids. Trimming shortened V by 4 bases and J by 1 base, and 17 bases separated the two germline ends. CDR3 sequence reads: CASSSLSGGWSNQPQHF. The DNA for the CDR3 is TGTGCCAGCAGTTCCTTATCGGGGGGATGGAGCAATCAGCCCCAGCATTTT.

This clone was seen a few times. The chain uses TRBV28 and TRBJ1-1, with no clear D. Germline V gene lookup returns CDR1 MDHEN and CDR2 SYDVKM. The germline V and J ends were trimmed by 5 bases and 8 bases, with 15 bases remaining between them. This CDR3 comprises 13 residues. The DNA of the CDR3 is TGTGCCAGCAGTATCCCAGCGGGCGCCGAAGCTTTCTTT. This translates into CASSIPAGAEAFF.

J is TRBJ2-1 and V is TRBV11-3, with D maybe TRBD1 (6 bases). CDR1 and CDR2 (germline): SGHNT, YENEEA. The CDR3 extends over 14 amino acids. Trimming removed 2 bases at V and 8 bases at J, with 13 bases between. CDR3 DNA sequence: TGTGCCAGCAGCTTAACGGGACCAGGGGATGAGCAGTTCTTC. This sequence encodes CASSLTGPGDEQFF.